This TCR beta chain was identified during a study of Ad26.COV2.S vaccination and SARS-CoV-2 variants (dated by TCRdb to about 2021). With respect to the entire study: The specificity and breadth of SARS-CoV-2-reactive T cell receptors after Ad26.COV2.S vaccination were assessed by TCRbeta repertoire sequencing. The TCR-sequenced set comprised about 30 samples: some 20 Ad26.COV2.S vaccine recipients, 5 placebo recipients and 8 SARS-CoV-2 convalescent individuals.

The immunoSEQ Assay was used to sequence TCRbeta CDR3 regions. After extraction, genomic DNA underwent amplification by bias-controlled multiplex PCR, followed by high-throughput sequencing. The study's own analysis went as follows. Collapsing and filtering of sequences were performed to quantify the absolute abundance of each unique TCRbeta CDR3 region. T cell fraction was estimated by normalizing TCRbeta template counts to usable DNA, with usable DNA measured through amplification of reference genes found in all nucleated cells. Repertoire TCRs were annotated as SARS-CoV-2-specific by exact matching of V gene, CDR3 amino acid sequence and J gene to a known reactive TCR set. The reference SARS-CoV-2 TCR set came from MIRA and was filtered for enrichment in COVID-19-positive ImmuneCODE repertoires, removing public or cross-reactive TCRs. Using the MIRA antigens, annotated TCRs were further analysed by specific ORF or by position within an ORF. Breadth was defined as the number of annotated unique rearrangements divided by the total number of unique productive rearrangements, and depth was defined as the summed frequency of the annotated unique rearrangements. TCR breadth was compared between groups using two-sided Wilcoxon rank-sum tests. What TCRdb holds here is the immuneACCESS table cut down to in-frame rearrangements. Part of the clones is not present; checked against another copy, under half of the missing clones reflect an unresolved V gene, and the others are unexplained. V and J calls and clone size are copied from that table; D and trimming were computed from the DNA. For this sample the table gives about 180,000 clones, of which around 85% were detected only once. About 5.9% of the sample is held by the ten biggest clonotypes.

Results and caveats for the whole study, not just this receptor: After vaccination, substantial breadth of spike-specific CD8+ and CD4+ T cell responses was reported. According to the authors, total T cell responses may have been underestimated by the TCR breadth and depth analyses. Vaccine and placebo recipients had similar non-spike TCR breadth, a finding consistent with the vaccine containing only spike. Spike-specific TCR breadth was higher in Ad26.COV2.S recipients than in placebo recipients (P = 0.0014).

With regard to this clone: Its specific antigen is unknown. Base qualities are not provided; no much larger clone lies one nucleotide away.

What this sample's time point label stands for: individuals recovered from natural SARS-CoV-2 infection. Trimming removed 0 bases from V and 8 bases from J, leaving 8 bases between the germline ends. The cysteine opens and the phenylalanine closes a CDR3 of 13 amino acids. CDR3 DNA only is kept here, 39 bases in frame from base 1. According to the germline V gene (reference sequence), CDR1 reads MNHEY and CDR2 reads SMNVEV. Sample: peripheral blood, taken after recovery from COVID-19. The chain is encoded by TRBV27 joined to TRBJ2-1; no D segment can be confidently identified. This receptor was obtained from a human donor who had recovered from COVID-19. The nucleotides are TGTGCCAGCAGTTTATCGGATCAGTATGAGCAGTTCTTC. It specifies CASSLSDQYEQFF.